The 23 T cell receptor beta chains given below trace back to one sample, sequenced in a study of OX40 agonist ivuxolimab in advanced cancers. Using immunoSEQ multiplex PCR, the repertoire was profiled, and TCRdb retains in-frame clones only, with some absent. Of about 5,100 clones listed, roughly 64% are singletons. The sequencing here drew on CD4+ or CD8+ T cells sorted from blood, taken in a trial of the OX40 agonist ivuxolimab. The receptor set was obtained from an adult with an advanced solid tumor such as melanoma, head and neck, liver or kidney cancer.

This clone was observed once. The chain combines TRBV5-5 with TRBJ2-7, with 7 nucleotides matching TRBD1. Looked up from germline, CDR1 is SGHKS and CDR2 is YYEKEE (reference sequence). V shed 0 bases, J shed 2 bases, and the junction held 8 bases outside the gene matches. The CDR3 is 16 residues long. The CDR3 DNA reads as TGTGCCAGCAGCTTGGAGTTTTGGACAGGTGCCTACGAGCAGTACTTC. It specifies CASSLEFWTGAYEQYF.

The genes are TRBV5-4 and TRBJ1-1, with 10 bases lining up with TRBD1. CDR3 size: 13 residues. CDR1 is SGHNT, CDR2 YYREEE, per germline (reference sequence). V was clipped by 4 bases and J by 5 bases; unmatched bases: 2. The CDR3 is CASSGQGVTEAFF. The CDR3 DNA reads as TGTGCCAGCAGCGGACAGGGGGTAACTGAAGCTTTCTTT.

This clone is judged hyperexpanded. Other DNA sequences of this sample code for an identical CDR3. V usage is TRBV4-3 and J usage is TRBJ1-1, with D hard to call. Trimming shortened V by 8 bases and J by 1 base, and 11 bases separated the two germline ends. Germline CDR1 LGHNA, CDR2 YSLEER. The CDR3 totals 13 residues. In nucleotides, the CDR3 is TGCGCCAGCGCCTCACAGAGGAACACTGAAGCTTTCTTT. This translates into CASASQRNTEAFF.

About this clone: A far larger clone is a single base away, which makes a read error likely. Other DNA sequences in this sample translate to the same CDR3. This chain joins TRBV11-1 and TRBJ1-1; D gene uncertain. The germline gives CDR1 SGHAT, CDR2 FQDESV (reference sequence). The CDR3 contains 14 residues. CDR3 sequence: CASSLGGVNTEAFF. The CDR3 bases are TGTGCCAGCAGCTTAGGAGGAGTGAATACTGAAGCTTTCTTT.

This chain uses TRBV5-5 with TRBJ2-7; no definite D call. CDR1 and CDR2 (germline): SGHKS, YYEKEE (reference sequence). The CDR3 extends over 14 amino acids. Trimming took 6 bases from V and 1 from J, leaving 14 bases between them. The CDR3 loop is CASTSLQFSYEQYF. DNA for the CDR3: TGTGCCAGCACCTCGCTTCAGTTTTCCTACGAGCAGTACTTC.

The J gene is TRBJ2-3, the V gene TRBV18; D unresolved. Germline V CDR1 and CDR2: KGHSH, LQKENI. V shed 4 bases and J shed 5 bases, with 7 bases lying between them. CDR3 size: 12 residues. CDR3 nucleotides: TGTGCCAGCTCACTTCCAAGAGATACGCAGTATTTT. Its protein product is CASSLPRDTQYF.

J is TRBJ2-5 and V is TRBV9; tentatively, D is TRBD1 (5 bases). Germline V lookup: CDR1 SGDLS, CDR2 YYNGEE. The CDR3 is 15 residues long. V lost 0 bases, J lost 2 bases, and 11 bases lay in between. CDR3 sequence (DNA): TGTGCCAGCAGCGTAGATAGACAGAAACAAGAGACCCAGTACTTC. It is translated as CASSVDRQKQETQYF. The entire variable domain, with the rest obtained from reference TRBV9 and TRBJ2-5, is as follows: DSGVTQTPKHLITATGQRVTLRCSPRSGDLSVYWYQQSLDQGLQFLIQYYNGEERAKGNILERFSAQQFPDLHSELNLSSLELGDSALYFCASSVDRQKQETQYFGPGTRLLVL.

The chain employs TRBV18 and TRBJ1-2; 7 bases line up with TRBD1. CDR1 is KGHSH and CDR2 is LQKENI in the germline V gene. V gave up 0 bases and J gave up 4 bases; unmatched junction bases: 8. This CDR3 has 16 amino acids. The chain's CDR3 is CASSPPTGITTYGYTF. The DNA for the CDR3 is TGTGCCAGCTCACCACCGACAGGGATAACCACCTATGGCTACACCTTC.

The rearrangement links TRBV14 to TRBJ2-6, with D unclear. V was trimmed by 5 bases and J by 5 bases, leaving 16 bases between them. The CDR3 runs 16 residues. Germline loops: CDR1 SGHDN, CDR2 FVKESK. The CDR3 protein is CASSKTRQSRANVLTF. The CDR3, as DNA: TGTGCCAGCAGCAAAACAAGGCAAAGTCGGGCCAACGTCCTGACTTTC.

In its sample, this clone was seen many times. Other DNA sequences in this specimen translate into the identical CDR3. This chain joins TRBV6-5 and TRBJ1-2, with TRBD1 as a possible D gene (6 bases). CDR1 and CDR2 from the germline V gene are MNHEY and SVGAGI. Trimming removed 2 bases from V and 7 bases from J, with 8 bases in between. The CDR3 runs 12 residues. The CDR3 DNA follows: TGTGCCAGCAGTTACGTAGGGGGTGGCTACACCTTC. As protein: CASSYVGGGYTF.

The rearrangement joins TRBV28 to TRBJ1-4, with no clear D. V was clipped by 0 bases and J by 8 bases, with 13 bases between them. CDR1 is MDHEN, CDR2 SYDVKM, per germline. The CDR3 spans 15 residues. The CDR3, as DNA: TGTGCCAGCAGTTTATGGGGCGGGGTGGACGAAAAACTGTTTTTT. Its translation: CASSLWGGVDEKLFF.

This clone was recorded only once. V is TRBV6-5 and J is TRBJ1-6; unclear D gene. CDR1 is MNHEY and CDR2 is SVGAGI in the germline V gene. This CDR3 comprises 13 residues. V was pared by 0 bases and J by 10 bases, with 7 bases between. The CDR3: CASSYSEGSPLHF. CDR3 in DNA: TGTGCCAGCAGTTACTCGGAGGGCTCACCCCTCCACTTT.

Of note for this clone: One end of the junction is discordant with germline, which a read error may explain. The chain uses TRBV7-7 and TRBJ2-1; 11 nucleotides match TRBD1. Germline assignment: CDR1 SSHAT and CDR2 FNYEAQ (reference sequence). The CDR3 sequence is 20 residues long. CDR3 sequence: CASSLAGTGGDYRSYNEQFF. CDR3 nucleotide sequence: TGTGCTAGCAGCTTAGCAGGGACAGGGGGGGACTACCGCTCCTACAATGAGCAGTTCTTC.

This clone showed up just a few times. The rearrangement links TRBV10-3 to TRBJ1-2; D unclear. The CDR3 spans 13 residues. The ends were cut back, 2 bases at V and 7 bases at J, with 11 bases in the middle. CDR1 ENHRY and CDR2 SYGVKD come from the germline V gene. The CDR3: CAISENGPLGYTF. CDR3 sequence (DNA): TGTGCCATCAGTGAGAACGGGCCCCTTGGCTACACCTTC.

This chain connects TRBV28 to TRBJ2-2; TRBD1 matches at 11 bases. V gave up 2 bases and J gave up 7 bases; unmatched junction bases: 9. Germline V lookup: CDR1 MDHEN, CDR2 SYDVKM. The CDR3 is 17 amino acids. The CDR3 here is CASSLIGQGAGDGELFF. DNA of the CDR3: TGTGCCAGCAGTTTAATTGGACAGGGGGCTGGGGACGGGGAGCTGTTTTTT.

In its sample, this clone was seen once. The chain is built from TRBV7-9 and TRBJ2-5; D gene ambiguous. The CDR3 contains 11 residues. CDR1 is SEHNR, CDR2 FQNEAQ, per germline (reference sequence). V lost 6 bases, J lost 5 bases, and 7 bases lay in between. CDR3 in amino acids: CASRARETQYF. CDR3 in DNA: TGTGCCAGCAGGGCGCGGGAGACCCAGTACTTC. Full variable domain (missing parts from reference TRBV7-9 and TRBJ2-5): DTGVSQNPRHKITKRGQNVTFRCDPISEHNRLYWYRQTLGQGPEFLTYFQNEAQLEKSRLLSDRFSAERPKGSFSTLEIQRTEQGDSAMYLCASRARETQYFGPGTRLLVL.

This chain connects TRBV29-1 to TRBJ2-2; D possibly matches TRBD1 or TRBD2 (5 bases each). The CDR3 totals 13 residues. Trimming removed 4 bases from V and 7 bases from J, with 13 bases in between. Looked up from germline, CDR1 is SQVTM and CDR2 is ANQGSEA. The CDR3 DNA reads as TGCAGCGTTGGGGGGAACCAGGGCGGGGAGCTGTTTTTT. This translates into CSVGGNQGGELFF.

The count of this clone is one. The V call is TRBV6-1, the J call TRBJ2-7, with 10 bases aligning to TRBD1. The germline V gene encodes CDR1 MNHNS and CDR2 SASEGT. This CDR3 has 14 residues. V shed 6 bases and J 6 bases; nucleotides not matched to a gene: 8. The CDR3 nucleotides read TGTGCCAGCAGCCCGGGACAGGGGCGGGGCGAGCAGTACTTC. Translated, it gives CASSPGQGRGEQYF.

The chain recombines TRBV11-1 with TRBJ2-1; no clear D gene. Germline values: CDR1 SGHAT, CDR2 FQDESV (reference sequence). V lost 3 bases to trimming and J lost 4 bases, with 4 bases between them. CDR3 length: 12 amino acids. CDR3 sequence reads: CASSFAYNEQFF. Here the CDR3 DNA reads TGTGCCAGCAGCTTCGCGTACAATGAGCAGTTCTTC. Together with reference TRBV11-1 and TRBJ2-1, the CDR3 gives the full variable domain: EAEVAQSPRYKITEKSQAVAFWCDPISGHATLYWYRQILGQGPELLVQFQDESVVDDSQLPKDRFSAERLKGVDSTLKIQPAELGDSAMYLCASSFAYNEQFFGPGTRLTVL.

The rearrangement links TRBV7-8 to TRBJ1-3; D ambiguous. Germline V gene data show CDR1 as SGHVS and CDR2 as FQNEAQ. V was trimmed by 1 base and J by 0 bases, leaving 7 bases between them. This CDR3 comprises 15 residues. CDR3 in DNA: TGTGCCAGCAGCTTAGGGGCTTACTCTGGAAACACCATATATTTT. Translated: CASSLGAYSGNTIYF. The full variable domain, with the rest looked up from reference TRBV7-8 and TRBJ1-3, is GAGVSQSPRYKVAKRGQDVALRCDPISGHVSLFWYQQALGQGPEFLTYFQNEAQLDKSGLPSDRFFAERPEGSVSTLKIQRTQQEDSAVYLCASSLGAYSGNTIYFGEGSWLTVV.

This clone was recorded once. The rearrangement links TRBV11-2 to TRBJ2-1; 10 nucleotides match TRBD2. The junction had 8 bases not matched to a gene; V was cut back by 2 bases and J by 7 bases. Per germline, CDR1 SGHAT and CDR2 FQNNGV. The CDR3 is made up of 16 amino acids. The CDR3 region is CASSLTPGLASNEQFF. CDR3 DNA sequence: TGTGCCAGCAGCTTAACACCGGGACTAGCGTCAAATGAGCAGTTCTTC.

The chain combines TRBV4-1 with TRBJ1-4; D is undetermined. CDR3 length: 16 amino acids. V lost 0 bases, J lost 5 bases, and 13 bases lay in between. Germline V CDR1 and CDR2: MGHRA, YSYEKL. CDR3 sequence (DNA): TGCGCCAGCAGCCAAGATGGGAGTATCCTAAATGAAAAACTGTTTTTT. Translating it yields CASSQDGSILNEKLFF.

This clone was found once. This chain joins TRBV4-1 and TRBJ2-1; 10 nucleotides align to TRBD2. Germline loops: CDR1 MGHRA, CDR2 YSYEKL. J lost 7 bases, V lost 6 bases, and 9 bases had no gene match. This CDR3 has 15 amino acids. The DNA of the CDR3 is TGCGCCAGCAGGAGTCATAGCGGGGGGACTAATGAGCAGTTCTTC. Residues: CASRSHSGGTNEQFF.